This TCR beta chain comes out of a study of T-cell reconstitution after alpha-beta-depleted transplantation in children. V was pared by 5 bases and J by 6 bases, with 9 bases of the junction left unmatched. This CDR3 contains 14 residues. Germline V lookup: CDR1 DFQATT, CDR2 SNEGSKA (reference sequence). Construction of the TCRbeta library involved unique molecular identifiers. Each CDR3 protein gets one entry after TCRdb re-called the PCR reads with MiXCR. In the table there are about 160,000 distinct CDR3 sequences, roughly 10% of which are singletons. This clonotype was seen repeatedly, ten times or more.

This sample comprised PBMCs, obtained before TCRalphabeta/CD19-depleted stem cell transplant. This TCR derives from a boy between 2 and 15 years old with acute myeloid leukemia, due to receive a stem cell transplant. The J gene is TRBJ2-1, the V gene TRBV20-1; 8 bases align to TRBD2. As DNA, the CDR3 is TGCAGTGCTGCAAATCCGGGACTAGTCAATGAGCAGTTCTTC. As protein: CSAANPGLVNEQFF.